What follows describes a single T cell receptor (beta chain). The source of the sample is a study of T cell changes during pregnancy in multiple sclerosis. V was trimmed by 1 base and J by 2 bases, leaving 12 bases between them. The CDR3 is 16 amino acids. CDR1 SGHAT and CDR2 FQNNGV come from the germline V gene. Some clones are missing from TCRdb's copy, which holds only in-frame ones; the method was immunoSEQ multiplex PCR. The table has around 50,000 clones, 91% seen once; the top ten hold more than 0.9%. The TCR sequence derives from a female donor in good health, enrolled as a control in a pregnancy study. The sample was peripheral blood, taken after pregnancy. The J gene is TRBJ2-1, the V gene TRBV11-2, with a weak D call TRBD1 (5 bases). The CDR3 here is CASSLVAGFTYNEQFF. The CDR3 region has the DNA TGTGCCAGCAGCTTAGTTGCAGGGTTCACCTACAATGAGCAGTTCTTC.